The clone carrying this T cell receptor (beta chain) was seen a few times. This specimen comes from a study of blood T cells in healthy people across ages. Using a J-beta primer mix together with a sample-barcoded 5' primer, a second PCR was run for roughly 7 to 12 cycles. TCRdb re-analysed the 5' RACE reads in MiXCR, keeping a single row per CDR3 protein. The data show approximately 1.5 million distinct CDR3 sequences, about 31% seen once. The CDR3 is made up of 16 amino acids. V was clipped by 5 bases and J by 2 bases, with 18 bases between them. From germline, CDR1 is LNHNV and CDR2 YYDKDF (reference sequence).

The source is a woman in her twenties or thirties in good health. The chain links TRBV15 to TRBJ1-2; D remains ambiguous. Sequenced sample: blood. CDR3: CATSPKGGQANYGYTF. The CDR3 nucleotides read TGTGCCACCAGCCCTAAGGGAGGGCAGGCGAACTATGGCTACACCTTC.